This is a list of T cell receptor beta chains from one sample in a study of monozygotic twins with inflammatory bowel disease. TCRdb re-called the 5' RACE reads and gives one entry per CDR3 protein, without DNA. The specimen's table records 300,000 to 450,000 distinct CDR3 sequences. Sequenced: blood. Receptors originate from a human donor with ulcerative colitis or Crohn's disease, or a healthy co-twin of an affected twin (not recorded which). Both conserved end residues are part of each CDR3.

J,V,CDR3
TRBJ1-3,TRBV7-2,CASSATVQGNTIYF
TRBJ2-2,TRBV6-2/TRBV6-3,CASSYGFGIAGELFF
TRBJ2-3,TRBV5-1,CASTWVGALSTDTQYF
TRBJ2-5,TRBV20-1,CSARGDFRETQYF
TRBJ1-5,TRBV7-8,CASSFSRENQPQHF
TRBJ2-6,TRBV6-2/TRBV6-3,CASSYSSRPTSHPGANVLTF
TRBJ1-5,TRBV2,CASSEGQGRRSNQPQHF
TRBJ2-3,TRBV24-1,CATEGVTSTDTQYF
TRBJ2-2,TRBV20-1,CSATSGGAGTGELFF
TRBJ2-3,TRBV7-2,CASSLVLVSTDTQYF
TRBJ1-2,TRBV7-2,CASSLAGMAYGYTF
TRBJ2-4,TRBV9,CASSVRDTAKNIQYF
TRBJ2-7,TRBV19,CATAGYNDEQYF
TRBJ1-2,TRBV20-1,CSARIQGYGYTF
TRBJ2-7,TRBV10-3,CAISRDRDYEQYF